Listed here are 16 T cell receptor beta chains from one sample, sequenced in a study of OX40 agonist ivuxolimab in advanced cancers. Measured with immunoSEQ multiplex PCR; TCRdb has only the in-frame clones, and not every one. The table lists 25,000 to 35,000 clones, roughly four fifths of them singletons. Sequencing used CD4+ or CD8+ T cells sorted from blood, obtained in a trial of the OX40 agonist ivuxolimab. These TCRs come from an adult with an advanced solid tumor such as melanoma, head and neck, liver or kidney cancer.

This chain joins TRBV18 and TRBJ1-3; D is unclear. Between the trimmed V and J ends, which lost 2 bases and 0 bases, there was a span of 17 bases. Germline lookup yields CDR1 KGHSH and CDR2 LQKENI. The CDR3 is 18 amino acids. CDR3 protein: CASSPKSVFSISGNTIYF. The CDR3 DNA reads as TGTGCCAGCTCACCAAAATCTGTTTTTTCTATCTCTGGAAACACCATATATTTT.

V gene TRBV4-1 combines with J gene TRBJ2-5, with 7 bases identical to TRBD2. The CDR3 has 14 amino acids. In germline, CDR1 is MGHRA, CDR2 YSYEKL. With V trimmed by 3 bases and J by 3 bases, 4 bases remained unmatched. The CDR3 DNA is TGCGCCAGCAGCCATAGGACTAGAGAAGAGACCCAGTACTTC. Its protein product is CASSHRTREETQYF.

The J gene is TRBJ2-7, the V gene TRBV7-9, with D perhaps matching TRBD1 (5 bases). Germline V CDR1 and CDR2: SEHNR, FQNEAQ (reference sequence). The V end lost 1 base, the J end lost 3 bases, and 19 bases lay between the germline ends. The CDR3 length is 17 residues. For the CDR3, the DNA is TGTGCCAGCAGCTTAGGGGGCCAGGGTGGGCCCCTCTACGAGCAGTACGTC. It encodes CASSLGGQGGPLYEQYV.

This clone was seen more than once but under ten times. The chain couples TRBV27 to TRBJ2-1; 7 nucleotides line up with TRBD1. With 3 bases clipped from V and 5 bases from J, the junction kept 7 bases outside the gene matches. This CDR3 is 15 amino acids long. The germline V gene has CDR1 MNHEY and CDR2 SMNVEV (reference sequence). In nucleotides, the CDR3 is TGTGCCAGCAGTTTGGGGGACAGAAATCACAATGAGCAGTTCTTC. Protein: CASSLGDRNHNEQFF.

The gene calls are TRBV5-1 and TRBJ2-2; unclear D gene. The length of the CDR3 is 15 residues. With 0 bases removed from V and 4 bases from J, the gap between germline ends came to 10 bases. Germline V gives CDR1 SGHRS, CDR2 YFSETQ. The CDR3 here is CASSLAAQTTGELFF. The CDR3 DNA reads TGCGCCAGCAGCTTGGCCGCACAGACCACCGGGGAGCTGTTTTTT.

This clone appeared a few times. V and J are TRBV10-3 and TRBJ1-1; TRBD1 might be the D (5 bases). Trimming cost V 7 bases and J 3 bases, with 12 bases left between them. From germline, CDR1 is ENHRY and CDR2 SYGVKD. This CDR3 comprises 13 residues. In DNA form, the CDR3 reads TGTGCCATCAATGGGCAGGGTGACACTGAAGCTTTCTTT. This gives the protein CAINGQGDTEAFF.

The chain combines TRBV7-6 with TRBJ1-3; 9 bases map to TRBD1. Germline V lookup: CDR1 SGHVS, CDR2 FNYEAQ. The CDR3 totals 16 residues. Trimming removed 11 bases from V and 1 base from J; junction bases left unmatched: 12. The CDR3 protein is CAGGGGQGKSGNTIYF. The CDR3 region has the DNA TGTGCCGGTGGAGGGGGACAGGGAAAATCTGGAAACACCATATATTTT.

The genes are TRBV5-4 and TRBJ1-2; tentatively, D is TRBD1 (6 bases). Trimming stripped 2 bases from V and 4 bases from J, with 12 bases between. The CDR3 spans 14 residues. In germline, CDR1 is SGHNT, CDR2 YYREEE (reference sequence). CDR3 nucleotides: TGTGCCAGCAGCTTACAGGGAGGGAGCTATGGCTACACCTTC. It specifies CASSLQGGSYGYTF.

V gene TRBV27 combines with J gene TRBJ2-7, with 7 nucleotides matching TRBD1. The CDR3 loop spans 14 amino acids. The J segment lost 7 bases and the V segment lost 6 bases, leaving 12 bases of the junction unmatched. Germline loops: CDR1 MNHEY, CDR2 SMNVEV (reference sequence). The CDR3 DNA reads TGTGCCAGCAGAGCGACAGGGAAAGGCCCGGAGCAGTACTTC. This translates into CASRATGKGPEQYF.

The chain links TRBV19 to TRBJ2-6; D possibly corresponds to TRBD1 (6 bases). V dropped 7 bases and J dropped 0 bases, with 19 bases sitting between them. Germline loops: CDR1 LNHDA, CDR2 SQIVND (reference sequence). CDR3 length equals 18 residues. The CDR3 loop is CASIPSRGLGSGANVLTF. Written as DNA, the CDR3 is TGTGCCAGTATCCCCTCCAGGGGTCTTGGCTCTGGGGCCAACGTCCTGACTTTC. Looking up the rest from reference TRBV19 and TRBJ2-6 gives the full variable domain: DGGITQSPKYLFRKEGQNVTLSCEQNLNHDAMYWYRQDPGQGLRLIYYSQIVNDFQKGDIAEGYSVSREKKESFPLTVTSAQKNPTAFYLCASIPSRGLGSGANVLTFGAGSRLTVL.

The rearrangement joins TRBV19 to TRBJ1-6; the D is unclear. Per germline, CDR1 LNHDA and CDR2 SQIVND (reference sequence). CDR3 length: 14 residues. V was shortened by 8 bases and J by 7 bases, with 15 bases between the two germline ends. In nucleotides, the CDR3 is TGTGCCAGTGCCCGGGGAGGAGAGAATTCACCCCTCCACTTT. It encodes CASARGGENSPLHF.

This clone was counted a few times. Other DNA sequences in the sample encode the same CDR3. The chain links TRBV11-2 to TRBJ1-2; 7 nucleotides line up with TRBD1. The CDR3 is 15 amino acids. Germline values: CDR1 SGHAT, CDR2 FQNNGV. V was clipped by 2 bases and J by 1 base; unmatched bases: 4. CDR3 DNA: TGTGCCAGCAGCTTATCGGGACAGATTAACTATGGCTACACCTTC. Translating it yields CASSLSGQINYGYTF.

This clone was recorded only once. The CDR3 nucleotides are TGTGCCAGCAGCCAAGCCTGGCGGGGGGCCCGGGTGACAGATACGCAGTATTTT. It codes for CASSQAWRGARVTDTQYF. The chain is built from TRBV14 and TRBJ2-3; TRBD2 aligns across 8 bases. The CDR3 length is 18 residues. Germline assignment: CDR1 SGHDN and CDR2 FVKESK. V trimming: 1 base; J trimming: 3 bases; junction bases outside the gene matches: 12. The complete variable domain, with remaining parts taken from reference TRBV14 and TRBJ2-3, reads EAGVTQFPSHSVIEKGQTVTLRCDPISGHDNLYWYRRVMGKEIKFLLHFVKESKQDESGMPNNRFLAERTGGTYSTLKVQPAELEDSGVYFCASSQAWRGARVTDTQYFGPGTRLTVL.

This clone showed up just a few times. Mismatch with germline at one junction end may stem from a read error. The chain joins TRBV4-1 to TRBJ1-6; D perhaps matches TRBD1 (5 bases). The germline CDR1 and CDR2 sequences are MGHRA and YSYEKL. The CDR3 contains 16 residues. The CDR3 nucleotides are TGCGCCAGCAGCAAAGAGGGGAACCCCTGGGGGTCACCCCTCCACTTT. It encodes CASSKEGNPWGSPLHF.

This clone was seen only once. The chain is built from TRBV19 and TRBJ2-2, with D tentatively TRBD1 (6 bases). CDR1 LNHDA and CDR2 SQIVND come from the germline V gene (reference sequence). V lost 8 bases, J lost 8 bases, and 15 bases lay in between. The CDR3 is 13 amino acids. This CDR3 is CASGPQGGGELFF. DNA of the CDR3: TGTGCCAGTGGGCCACAGGGTGGGGGGGAGCTGTTTTTT.

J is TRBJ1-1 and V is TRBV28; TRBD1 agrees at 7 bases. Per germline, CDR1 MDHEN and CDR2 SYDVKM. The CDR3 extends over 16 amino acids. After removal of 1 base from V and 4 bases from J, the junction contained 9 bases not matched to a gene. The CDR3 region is CASSLSYSTGVTEAFF. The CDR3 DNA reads TGTGCCAGCAGTTTATCCTACTCCACAGGGGTCACTGAAGCTTTCTTT.